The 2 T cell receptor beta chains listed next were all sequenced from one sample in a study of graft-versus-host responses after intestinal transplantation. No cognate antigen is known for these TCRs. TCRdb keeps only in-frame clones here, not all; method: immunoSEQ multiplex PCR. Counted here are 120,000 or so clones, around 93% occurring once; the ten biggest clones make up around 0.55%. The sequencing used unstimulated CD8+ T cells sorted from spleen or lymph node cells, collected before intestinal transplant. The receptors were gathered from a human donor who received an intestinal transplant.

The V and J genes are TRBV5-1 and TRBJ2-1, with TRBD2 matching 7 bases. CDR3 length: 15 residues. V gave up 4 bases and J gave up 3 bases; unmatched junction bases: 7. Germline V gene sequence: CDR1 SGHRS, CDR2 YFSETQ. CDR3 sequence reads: CASSPLASGYNEQFF. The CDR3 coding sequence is TGCGCCAGCAGCCCCTTGGCTAGCGGCTACAATGAGCAGTTCTTC.

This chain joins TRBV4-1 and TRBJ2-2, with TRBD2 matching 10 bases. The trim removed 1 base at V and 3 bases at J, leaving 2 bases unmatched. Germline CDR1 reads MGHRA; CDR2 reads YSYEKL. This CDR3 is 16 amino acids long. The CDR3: CASSQVGLAYTGELFF. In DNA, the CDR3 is TGCGCCAGCAGCCAAGTGGGACTAGCGTACACCGGGGAGCTGTTTTTT.